These 2 T cell receptor beta chains were all obtained from the same sample, sequenced in a study of tumor and adjacent non-tumor tissue in lung cancer (dated by TCRdb to the late 2010s). RNA was isolated from bulk unsorted tissue, and RNA quality was assessed with a NanoDrop ND-1000 and an Agilent 2100. The normal lung samples consisted of distant non-tumor tissue collected more than 3 cm from the tumor edge. Receptor libraries were prepared by multiplex PCR. The data were produced on an Illumina HiSeq 2500. Following protocols modified from ARM-PCR, the researchers constructed TCRbeta libraries through three rounds of nested PCR with primers (Table S4). Using fastp trimming at Q25 and MiXCR clonotype assembly, TCRdb reanalyzed the public sequencing data and kept in-frame beta chains. When rows share a CDR3 protein, they turn into one entry using the most common DNA and genes. The sample records 50,000 to 70,000 distinct CDR3 sequences, about 61% of which are singletons. The top ten hold roughly 35% of the sample.

The sample consisted of distant non-tumor lung tissue. The receptors were sampled from a man between 65 and 80 years old with non-small cell lung cancer.

The DNA of the CDR3 is TGTGCCAGCAGCCGGGGGATAGACCGTTTCACAGATACGCAGTATTTT. Translating it yields CASSRGIDRFTDTQYF. V and J are TRBV6-5 and TRBJ2-3; TRBD2 is a possible D gene (6 bases). CDR3 length equals 16 residues. Trimming cost V 6 bases and J 2 bases, with 18 bases left between them. The V gene's germline CDR1 is MNHEY and CDR2 SVGAGI.

Comments on this clonotype: A junction boundary mismatches the germline segment, possibly from a read error. The V and J genes are TRBV12-3 or TRBV12-4 and TRBJ2-3; D is possibly TRBD1 or TRBD2 (5 bases each). The CDR3 spans 16 residues. The chain's CDR3 is CASSLTEGPRRDTQYF. CDR3 in DNA: TGTGCCAGCAGTCTGACAGAGGGCCCTCGAAGGGATACGCAATATTTT.